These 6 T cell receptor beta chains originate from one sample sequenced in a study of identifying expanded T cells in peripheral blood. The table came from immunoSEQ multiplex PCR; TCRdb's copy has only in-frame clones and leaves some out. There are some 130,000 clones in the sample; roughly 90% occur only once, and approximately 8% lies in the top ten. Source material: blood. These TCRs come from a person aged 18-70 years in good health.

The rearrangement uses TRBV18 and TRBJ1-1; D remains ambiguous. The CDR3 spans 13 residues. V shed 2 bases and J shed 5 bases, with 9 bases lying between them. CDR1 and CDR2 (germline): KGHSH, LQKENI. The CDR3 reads CASSPNWGTEAFF. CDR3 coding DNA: TGTGCCAGCTCACCAAACTGGGGTACTGAAGCTTTCTTT.

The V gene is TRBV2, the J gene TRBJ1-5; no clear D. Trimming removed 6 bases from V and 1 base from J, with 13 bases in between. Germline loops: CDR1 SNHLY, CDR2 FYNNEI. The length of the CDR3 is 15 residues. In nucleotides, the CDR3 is TGTGCCAGCAGGACTACTAGGCAGAGCAATCAGCCCCAGCATTTT. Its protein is CASRTTRQSNQPQHF. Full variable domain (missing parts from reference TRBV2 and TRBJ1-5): EPEVTQTPSHQVTQMGQEVILRCVPISNHLYFYWYRQILGQKVEFLVSFYNNEISEKSEIFDDQFSVERPDGSNFTLKIRSTKLEDSAMYFCASRTTRQSNQPQHFGDGTRLSIL.

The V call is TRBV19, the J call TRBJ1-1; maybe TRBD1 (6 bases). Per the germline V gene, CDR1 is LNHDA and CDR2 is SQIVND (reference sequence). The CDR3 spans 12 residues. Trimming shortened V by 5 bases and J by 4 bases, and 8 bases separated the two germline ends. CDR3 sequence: CASSGGFTEAFF. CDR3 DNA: TGTGCCAGTAGTGGGGGCTTCACTGAAGCTTTCTTT.

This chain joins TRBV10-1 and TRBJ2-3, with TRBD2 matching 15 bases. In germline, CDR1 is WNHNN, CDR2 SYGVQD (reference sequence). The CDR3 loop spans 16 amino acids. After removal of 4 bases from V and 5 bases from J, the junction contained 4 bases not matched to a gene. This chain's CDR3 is CASSAGLAGGVDTQYF. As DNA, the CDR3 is TGCGCCAGCAGTGCGGGACTAGCGGGAGGAGTAGATACGCAGTATTTT.

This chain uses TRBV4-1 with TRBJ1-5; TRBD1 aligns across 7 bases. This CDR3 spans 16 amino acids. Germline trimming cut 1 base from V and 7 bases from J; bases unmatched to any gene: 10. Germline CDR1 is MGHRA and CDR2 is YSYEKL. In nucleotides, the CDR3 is TGCGCCAGCAGCCAAGGGTACCAGGGGGTAAGCCAGCCCCAGCATTTT. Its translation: CASSQGYQGVSQPQHF.

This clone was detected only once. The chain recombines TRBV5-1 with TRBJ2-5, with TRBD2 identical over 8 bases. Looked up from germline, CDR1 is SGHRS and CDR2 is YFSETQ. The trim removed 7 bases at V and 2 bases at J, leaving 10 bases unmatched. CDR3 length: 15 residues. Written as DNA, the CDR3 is TGCGCCAGCTCCGGGGGGGACCGGATACAAGAGACCCAGTACTTC. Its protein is CASSGGDRIQETQYF.